The 18 T cell receptor beta chains given below trace back to one sample, sequenced in a study of T-cell reconstitution after alpha-beta-depleted transplantation in children. Construction of the TCRbeta library involved unique molecular identifiers. TCRdb analysed the PCR reads with MiXCR anew, one entry per CDR3 protein. This table holds about 580,000 distinct CDR3 sequences, 20% to 25% found once. The sample in question was PBMCs, mostly from graft donor cells, obtained 360 days after TCRalphabeta/CD19-depleted stem cell transplant. The receptors originated from a boy under three years old who had a stem cell transplant for acute myeloid leukemia, so the T cells may come from the graft donor.

The table lists this clonotype with many counts. This chain links TRBV28 with TRBJ1-1, with D uncertain. CDR3 size: 15 residues. CDR1 is MDHEN, CDR2 SYDVKM, per germline. Between the trimmed V and J ends, which lost 7 bases and 0 bases, there was a span of 15 bases. CDR3 bases: TGTGCCAGCACACCCGGGTGGTTTATGAACACTGAAGCTTTCTTT. Its translation: CASTPGWFMNTEAFF.

The chain is built from TRBV21-1 and TRBJ2-7; the table's TRBD1 call for D was not verified on the DNA. TRBV21-1 is a pseudogene segment. The CDR3 extends over 15 amino acids. The CDR3: CASRQGPGPTYEQYV. CDR3 nucleotide sequence: TGTGCCAGCAGGCAGGGGCCAGGACCTACCTACGAGCAGTACGTC.

The table lists this clonotype with many counts. This sequence joins TRBV6-5 and TRBJ2-7, with D possibly TRBD1 on 5 matching bases. Germline CDR1 reads MNHEY; CDR2 reads SVGAGI. V was trimmed by 0 bases and J by 1 base, leaving 13 bases between them. The CDR3 extends over 16 amino acids. The CDR3 loop reads CASSYSPDSFSYEQYV. The CDR3 DNA is TGTGCCAGCAGTTACTCGCCCGACAGCTTTTCCTACGAGCAGTACGTC.

The gene calls are TRBV20-1 and TRBJ2-1; D remains ambiguous. The length of the CDR3 is 12 residues. Trimming removed 0 bases at V and 9 bases at J, with 9 bases between. In germline, CDR1 is DFQATT, CDR2 SNEGSKA (reference sequence). The DNA for the CDR3 is TGCAGTGCTAGAGATCCCCAGTCTGAGCAGTTCTTC. Encoded protein: CSARDPQSEQFF.

This clonotype was counted a few times. One end of the junction is discordant with germline, which a read error may explain. V usage is TRBV6-1 and J usage is TRBJ1-2; D ambiguous. This CDR3 region has 11 residues. Germline loops: CDR1 MNHNS, CDR2 SASEGT. CDR3 region: CASREAWTELF. The CDR3 DNA sequence: TGTGCCAGCAGAGAAGCCTGGACGGAACTCTTC.

V and J are TRBV28 and TRBJ1-4, with 7 bases identical to TRBD1. The CDR3 is 17 amino acids. The germline CDR1 and CDR2 sequences are MDHEN and SYDVKM. Unmatched junction bases numbered 17, after V lost 7 bases and J lost 6 bases. The CDR3 DNA sequence: TGTGCCAGCACCGCCAGGCCGGGGAGACAGGGAGATGAAAAACTGTTTTTT. This encodes CASTARPGRQGDEKLFF.

This clonotype was seen only a few times. CDR3 nucleotide sequence: TGTGCCAAGAGTACTAGCGGGACCGAGCAGTACGTC. Encoded protein: CAKSTSGTEQYV. The chain is built from TRBV27 and TRBJ2-7; 10 bases map to TRBD2. V lost 10 bases to trimming and J lost 6 bases; unmatched junction nucleotides: 6. The CDR3 is 12 residues long. Looked up from germline, CDR1 is MNHEY and CDR2 is SMNVEV (reference sequence).

This clonotype turned up a few times. V and J are TRBV6-5 and TRBJ1-3; D remains ambiguous. Germline CDR1 is MNHEY and CDR2 is SVGAGI. Trimming took 2 bases from V and 0 from J, leaving 11 bases between them. The CDR3 contains 16 residues. In DNA form, the CDR3 reads TGTGCCAGCAGTTACAAGGCCTCCACCTCTGGAAACACCATATATTTT. Protein product: CASSYKASTSGNTIYF.

The chain is built from TRBV20-1 and TRBJ1-1; tentatively, D is TRBD1 (6 bases). Trimming left V 3 bases short and J 4 bases short, with 18 bases between. CDR3 length: 15 amino acids. CDR1 is DFQATT, CDR2 SNEGSKA, per germline (reference sequence). DNA of the CDR3: TGCAGTGCTAGGGCGCTGGGGGGCCCACGCACTGAAGCTTTCTTT. This codes for CSARALGGPRTEAFF.

The gene calls are TRBV6-6 and TRBJ1-2, with D unclear. Germline CDR1 is MNHNY and CDR2 is SVGAGI (reference sequence). V lost 2 bases to trimming and J lost 0 bases, with 4 bases between them. There are 13 residues in the CDR3. CDR3 bases: TGTGCCAGCAGTTACGGTACTAACTATGGCTACACCTTC. Its protein is CASSYGTNYGYTF.

The genes are TRBV29-1 and TRBJ1-1, with 8 bases identical to TRBD1. The CDR3 length is 14 residues. Germline CDR1 and CDR2: SQVTM and ANQGSEA. The junction had 6 bases not matched to a gene; V was cut back by 2 bases and J by 4 bases. CDR3 residues: CSVEQGARSTEAFF. The CDR3 region has the DNA TGCAGCGTTGAACAGGGGGCACGGAGCACTGAAGCTTTCTTT.

There are many counts of this clonotype. V gene TRBV12-5 combines with J gene TRBJ2-7; 12 bases match TRBD2. CDR3 length equals 15 residues. The J segment lost 5 bases and the V segment lost 3 bases, leaving 5 bases of the junction unmatched. Germline V gives CDR1 LGHNT, CDR2 FRNRAP. CDR3 bases: TGTGCTAGTGGTTTTGCTAGCGGGGGGGCGGACGAGCAGTACTTC. Its protein is CASGFASGGADEQYF. The full variable domain, completed using reference TRBV12-5 and TRBJ2-7, is DARVTQTPRHKVTEMGQEVTMRCQPILGHNTVFWYRQTMMQGLELLAYFRNRAPLDDSGMPKDRFSAEMPDATLATLKIQPSEPRDSAVYFCASGFASGGADEQYFGPGTRLTVT.

Only a few counts were recorded for this clonotype. This chain joins TRBV5-5 and TRBJ2-2, with D possibly TRBD2 on 5 matching bases. Trimming cost V 1 base and J 4 bases, with 17 bases left between them. Germline CDR1 SGHKS, CDR2 YYEKEE (reference sequence). The CDR3 covers 17 residues. CDR3: CASSLRGEGPPTGELFF. CDR3 sequence (DNA): TGTGCCAGCAGCTTGAGAGGTGAGGGCCCTCCCACCGGGGAGCTGTTTTTT.

The chain uses TRBV5-6 and TRBJ2-7; TRBD2 aligns across 14 bases. The germline V gene has CDR1 SGHDT and CDR2 YYEEEE. CDR3 length: 17 amino acids. V was pared by 4 bases and J by 2 bases, with 8 bases of the junction left unmatched. DNA for the CDR3: TGTGCCAGCAGCCTCGGACTAGCGGGGGGAGTTACCTACGAGCAGTACGTC. Its translation is CASSLGLAGGVTYEQYV.

This clonotype has at least ten counts. The chain carries TRBV29-1 and TRBJ2-3, with 8 bases fitting TRBD2. Germline trimming cut 4 bases from V and 1 base from J; bases unmatched to any gene: 1. Germline CDR1 and CDR2: SQVTM and ANQGSEA. There are 13 residues in the CDR3. The CDR3 DNA reads TGCAGCGTTGCGGGGGGGGGCACAGATACGCAGTATTTT. Its translation: CSVAGGGTDTQYF.

This clonotype was seen many times. The chain carries TRBV20-1 and TRBJ1-6; TRBD1 matches at 8 bases. V dropped 3 bases and J dropped 6; count of bases not matched to a gene: 4. Per germline, CDR1 DFQATT and CDR2 SNEGSKA (reference sequence). This CDR3 spans 14 amino acids. Here the CDR3 DNA reads TGCAGTGCTAGTACCACAGGGGGTAATTCACCCCTCCACTTT. It is translated as CSASTTGGNSPLHF.

This clonotype was found a few times. The rearrangement links TRBV5-4 to TRBJ2-1; D is ambiguous. This CDR3 spans 13 amino acids. The germline gives CDR1 SGHNT, CDR2 YYREEE (reference sequence). V was clipped by 6 bases and J by 14 bases, with 21 bases between them. CDR3 loop: CASTSRYQIEKFF. The CDR3 DNA reads as TGTGCCAGCACCTCCAGGTACCAGATTGAAAAGTTCTTC.

The chain recombines TRBV12-3 or TRBV12-4 with TRBJ2-1; 10 positions match TRBD2. This CDR3 comprises 15 residues. J was trimmed by 10 bases and V by 7 bases; bases with no gene match: 13. The CDR3 region has the DNA TGTGCCAGCACCCTGAGGGCTAGCGGGGGTAACGAGCAGTTCTTC. Translating gives CASTLRASGGNEQFF.